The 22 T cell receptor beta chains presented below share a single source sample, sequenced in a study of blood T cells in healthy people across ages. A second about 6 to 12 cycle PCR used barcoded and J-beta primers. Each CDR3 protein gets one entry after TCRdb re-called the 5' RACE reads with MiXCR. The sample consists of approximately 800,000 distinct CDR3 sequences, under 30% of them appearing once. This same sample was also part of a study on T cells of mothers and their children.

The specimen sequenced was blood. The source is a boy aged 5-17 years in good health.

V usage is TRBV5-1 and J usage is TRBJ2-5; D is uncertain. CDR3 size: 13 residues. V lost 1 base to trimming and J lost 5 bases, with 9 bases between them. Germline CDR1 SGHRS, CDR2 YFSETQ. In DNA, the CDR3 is TGCGCCAGCAGCTTGAACACTCGGGAGACCCAGTACTTC. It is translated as CASSLNTRETQYF.

The CDR3 here is CSARTSGVSYNEQFF. The CDR3 bases are TGCAGTGCGAGGACTAGCGGAGTTAGCTACAATGAGCAGTTCTTC. This chain uses TRBV20-1 with TRBJ2-1, with 10 bases that match TRBD2. The ends lost 6 bases at V and 3 bases at J; junction bases unmatched: 8. Looked up from germline, CDR1 is DFQATT and CDR2 is SNEGSKA (reference sequence). This CDR3 has 15 residues.

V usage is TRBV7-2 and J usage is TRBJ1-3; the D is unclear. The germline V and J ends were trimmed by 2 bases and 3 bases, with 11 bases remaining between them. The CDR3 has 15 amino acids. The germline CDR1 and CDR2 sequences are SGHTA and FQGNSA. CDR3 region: CASSLWDSSGNTIYF. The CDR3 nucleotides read TGTGCCAGCAGCTTATGGGATTCGAGTGGAAACACCATATATTTT.

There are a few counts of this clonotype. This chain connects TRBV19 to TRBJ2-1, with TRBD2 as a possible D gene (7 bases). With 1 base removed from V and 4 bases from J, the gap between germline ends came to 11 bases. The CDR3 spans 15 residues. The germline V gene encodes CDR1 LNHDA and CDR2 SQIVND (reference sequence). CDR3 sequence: CASSIGGGAYNEQFF. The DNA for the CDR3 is TGTGCCAGTAGTATAGGTGGGGGGGCGTACAATGAGCAGTTCTTC.

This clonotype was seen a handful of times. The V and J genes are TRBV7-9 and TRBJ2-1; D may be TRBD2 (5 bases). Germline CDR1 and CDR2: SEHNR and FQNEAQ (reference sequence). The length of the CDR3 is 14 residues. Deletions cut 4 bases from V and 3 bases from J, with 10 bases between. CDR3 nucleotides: TGTGCCAGCAGCTCCATCAGCGGCTACAATGAGCAGTTCTTC. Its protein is CASSSISGYNEQFF.

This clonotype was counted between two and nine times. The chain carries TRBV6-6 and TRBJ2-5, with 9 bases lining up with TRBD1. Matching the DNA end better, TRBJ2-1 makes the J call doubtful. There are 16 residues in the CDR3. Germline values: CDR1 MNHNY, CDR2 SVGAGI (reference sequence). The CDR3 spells CASSRFTGTGTGEQFF. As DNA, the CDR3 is TGTGCCAGCAGCCGATTTACCGGGACAGGGACGGGCGAGCAGTTCTTC.

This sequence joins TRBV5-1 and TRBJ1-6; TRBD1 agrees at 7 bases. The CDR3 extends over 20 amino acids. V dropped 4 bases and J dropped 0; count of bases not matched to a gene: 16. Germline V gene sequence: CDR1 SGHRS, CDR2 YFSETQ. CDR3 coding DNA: TGCGCCAGCAGCCTCGGAACCGGGACAGTCGTTAGCTCCTATAATTCACCCCTCCACTTT. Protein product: CASSLGTGTVVSSYNSPLHF.

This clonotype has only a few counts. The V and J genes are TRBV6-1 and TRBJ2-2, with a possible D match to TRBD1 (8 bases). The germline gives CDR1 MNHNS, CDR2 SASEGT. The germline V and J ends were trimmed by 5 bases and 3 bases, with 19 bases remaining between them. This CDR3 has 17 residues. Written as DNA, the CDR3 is TGTGCCAGCAGTCCATCTAACAGGGGGGGGTACACCGGGGAGCTGTTTTTT. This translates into CASSPSNRGGYTGELFF.

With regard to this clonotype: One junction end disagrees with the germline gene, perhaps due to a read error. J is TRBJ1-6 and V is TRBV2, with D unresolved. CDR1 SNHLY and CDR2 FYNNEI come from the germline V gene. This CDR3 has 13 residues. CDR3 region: CASRTETGSLLHF. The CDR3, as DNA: TGTGCCAGCCGAACAGAAACGGGGTCACTCCTCCACTTT.

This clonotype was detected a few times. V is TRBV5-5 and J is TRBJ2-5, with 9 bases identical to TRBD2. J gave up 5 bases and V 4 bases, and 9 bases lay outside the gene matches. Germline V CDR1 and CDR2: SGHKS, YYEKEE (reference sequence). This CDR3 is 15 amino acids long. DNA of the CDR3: TGTGCCAGCAGCCGTCCCACTAGCGGGCGGGAGACCCAGTACTTC. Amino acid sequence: CASSRPTSGRETQYF.

In DNA form, the CDR3 reads TGTGCCAGCTCACCTACGGCGGGGGGGCCTTTAAACTACGGGCTGTACTTC. Protein sequence: CASSPTAGGPLNYGLYF. The V and J genes are TRBV18 and TRBJ2-5; 9 nucleotides agree with TRBD2. The CDR3 spans 17 residues. V trimming: 3 bases; J trimming: 13 bases; junction bases outside the gene matches: 21. Per the germline V gene, CDR1 is KGHSH and CDR2 is LQKENI.

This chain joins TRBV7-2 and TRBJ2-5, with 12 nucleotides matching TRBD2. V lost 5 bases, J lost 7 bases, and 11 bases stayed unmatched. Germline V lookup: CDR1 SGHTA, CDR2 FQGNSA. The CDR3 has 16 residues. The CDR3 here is CASSPHLAGGRVTQYF. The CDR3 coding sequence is TGTGCCAGCAGCCCACACCTAGCGGGGGGGCGCGTGACCCAGTACTTC.

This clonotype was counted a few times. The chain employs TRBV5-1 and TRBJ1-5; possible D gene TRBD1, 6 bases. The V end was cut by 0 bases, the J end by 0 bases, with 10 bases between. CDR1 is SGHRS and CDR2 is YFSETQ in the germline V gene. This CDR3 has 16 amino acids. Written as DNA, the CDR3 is TGCGCCAGCAGCTTGGATGGGGGGGCTAGCAATCAGCCCCAGCATTTT. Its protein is CASSLDGGASNQPQHF.

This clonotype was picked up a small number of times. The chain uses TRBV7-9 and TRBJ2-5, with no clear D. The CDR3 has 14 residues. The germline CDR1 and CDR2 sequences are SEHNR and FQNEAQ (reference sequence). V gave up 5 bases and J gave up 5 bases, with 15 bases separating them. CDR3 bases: TGTGCCAGCAGCCCGAGCGCCGGGTGGGAGACCCAGTACTTC. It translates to CASSPSAGWETQYF.

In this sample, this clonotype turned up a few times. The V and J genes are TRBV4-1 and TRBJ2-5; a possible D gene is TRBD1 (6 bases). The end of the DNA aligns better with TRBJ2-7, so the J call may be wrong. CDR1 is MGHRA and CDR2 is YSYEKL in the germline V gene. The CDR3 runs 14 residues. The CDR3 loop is CASSRTGLEYEQYF. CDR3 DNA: TGCGCCAGCAGCCGAACAGGGTTGGAGTACGAGCAGTACTTC.

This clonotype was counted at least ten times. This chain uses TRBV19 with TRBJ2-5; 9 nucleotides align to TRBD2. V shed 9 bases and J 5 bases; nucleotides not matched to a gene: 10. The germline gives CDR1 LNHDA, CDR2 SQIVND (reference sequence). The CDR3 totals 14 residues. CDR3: CASGQRGAVETQYF. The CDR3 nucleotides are TGTGCCAGCGGTCAGCGGGGGGCCGTGGAGACCCAGTACTTC.

CDR3 sequence (DNA): TGTGCCAGCAGCGCGCCCGGTTCGCTGCGGGGGAACACCGGGGAGCTGTTTTTT. Its protein product is CASSAPGSLRGNTGELFF. This chain uses TRBV7-2 with TRBJ2-2; a weak D match, TRBD2 (6 bases). The germline V gene has CDR1 SGHTA and CDR2 FQGNSA. The CDR3 has 18 amino acids. Between the trimmed V and J ends, which lost 5 bases and 1 base, there was a span of 20 bases.

The CDR3 DNA follows: TGTGCCAGCAGTTACTTCCCGGAACACAATGAGCAGTTCTTC. This gives the protein CASSYFPEHNEQFF. The chain employs TRBV6-5 and TRBJ2-1; D uncertain. The CDR3 runs to 14 residues. V was pared by 1 base and J by 5 bases, with 9 bases between. Germline V lookup: CDR1 MNHEY, CDR2 SVGAGI.

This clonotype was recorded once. DNA for the CDR3: TGTGCCAGCAGTTTTGCAGCCCGAATGGGGACCCAGTACTTC. Translated: CASSFAARMGTQYF. The rearrangement joins TRBV12-3 or TRBV12-4 to TRBJ2-5; no reliable D call. The CDR3 loop spans 14 amino acids. V was shortened by 3 bases and J by 7 bases, with 15 bases between the two germline ends.

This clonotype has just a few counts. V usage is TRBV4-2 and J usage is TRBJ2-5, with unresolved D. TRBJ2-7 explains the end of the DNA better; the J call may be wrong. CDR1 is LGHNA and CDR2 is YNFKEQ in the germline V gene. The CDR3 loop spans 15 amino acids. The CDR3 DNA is TGTGCCAGCAGTCAGAGGTCTGGGTTACTCTACGAGCAGTACTTC. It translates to CASSQRSGLLYEQYF.

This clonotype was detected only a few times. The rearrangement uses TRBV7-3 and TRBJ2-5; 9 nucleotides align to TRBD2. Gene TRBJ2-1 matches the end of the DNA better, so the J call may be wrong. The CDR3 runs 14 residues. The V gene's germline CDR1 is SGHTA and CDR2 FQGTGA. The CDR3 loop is CASSPTGLANEQFF. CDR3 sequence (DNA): TGTGCCAGCAGCCCAACGGGACTAGCCAATGAGCAGTTCTTC.

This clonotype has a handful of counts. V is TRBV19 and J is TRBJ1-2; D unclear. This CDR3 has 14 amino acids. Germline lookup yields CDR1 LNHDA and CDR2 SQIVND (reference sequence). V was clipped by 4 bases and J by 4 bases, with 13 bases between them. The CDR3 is CASSTRESLYGYTF. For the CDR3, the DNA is TGTGCCAGTAGTACCCGAGAATCCCTCTATGGCTACACCTTC.